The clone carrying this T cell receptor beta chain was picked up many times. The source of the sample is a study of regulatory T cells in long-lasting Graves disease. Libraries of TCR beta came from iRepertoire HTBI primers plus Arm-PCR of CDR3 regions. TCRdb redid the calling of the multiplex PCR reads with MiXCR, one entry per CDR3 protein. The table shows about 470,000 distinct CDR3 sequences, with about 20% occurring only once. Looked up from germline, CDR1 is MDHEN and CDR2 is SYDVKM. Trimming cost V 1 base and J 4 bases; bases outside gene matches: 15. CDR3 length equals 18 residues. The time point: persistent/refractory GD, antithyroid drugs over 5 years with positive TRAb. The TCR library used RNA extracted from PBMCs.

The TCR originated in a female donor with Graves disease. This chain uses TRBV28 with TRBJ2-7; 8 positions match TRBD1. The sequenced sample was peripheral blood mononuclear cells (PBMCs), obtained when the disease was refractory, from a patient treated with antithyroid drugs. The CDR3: CASSLLIGWQGANYEQYF. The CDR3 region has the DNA TGTGCCAGCAGTTTATTGATAGGGTGGCAGGGGGCGAATTACGAGCAGTACTTC.